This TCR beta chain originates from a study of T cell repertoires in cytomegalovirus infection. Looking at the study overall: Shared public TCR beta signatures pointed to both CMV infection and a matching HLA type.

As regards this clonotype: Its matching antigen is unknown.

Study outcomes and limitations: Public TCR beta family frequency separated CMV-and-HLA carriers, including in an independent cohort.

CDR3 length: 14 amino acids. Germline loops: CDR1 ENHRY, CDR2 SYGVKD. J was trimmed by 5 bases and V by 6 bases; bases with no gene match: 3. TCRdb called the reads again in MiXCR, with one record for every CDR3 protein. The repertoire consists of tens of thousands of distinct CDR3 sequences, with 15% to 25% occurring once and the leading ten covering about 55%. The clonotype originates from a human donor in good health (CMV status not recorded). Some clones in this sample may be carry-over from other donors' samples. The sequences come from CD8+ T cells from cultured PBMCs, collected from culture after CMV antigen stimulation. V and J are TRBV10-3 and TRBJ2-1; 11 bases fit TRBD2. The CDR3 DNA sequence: TGTGCCATCAGGACTAGCGGGAACGACAATGAGCAGTTCTTC. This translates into CAIRTSGNDNEQFF.